The next 24 T cell receptor beta chains were all read from a single sample in a study of blood T cells in healthy people across ages. Next came a second PCR, run for about 7 to 12 cycles, which used a sample-barcoded 5' primer along with a J-beta primer mix. One entry per CDR3 protein results from TCRdb running MiXCR on the 5' RACE reads. The sample shows 1,500,000 or so distinct CDR3 sequences, approximately 59% of them seen only once. Sequencing used blood. These receptors were obtained from a man aged 18 to 35 in good health.

The genes are TRBV15 and TRBJ2-1; TRBD2 matches at 7 bases. Germline assignment: CDR1 LNHNV and CDR2 YYDKDF (reference sequence). The CDR3 runs 19 residues. The J segment lost 2 bases and the V segment lost 5 bases, leaving 18 bases of the junction unmatched. The CDR3 nucleotides read TGTGCCACCAGCCGCGGGCAGGGAACAACTAGCGCGACCTACAATGAGCAGTTCTTC. This sequence encodes CATSRGQGTTSATYNEQFF.

This chain uses TRBV3-1 with TRBJ1-2, with 7 positions matching TRBD1. The ends lost 1 base at V and 4 bases at J; junction bases unmatched: 9. The CDR3 has 16 amino acids. Germline-derived CDR1 and CDR2 are LGHDT and YNNKEL (reference sequence). CDR3 coding DNA: TGTGCCAGCAGCCAAGGGGGACAGTGGATCGCCTATGGCTACACCTTC. Amino acid sequence: CASSQGGQWIAYGYTF.

The table lists this clonotype with a few counts. The rearrangement uses TRBV12-3 or TRBV12-4 and TRBJ1-1; tentatively, D is TRBD1 (5 bases). The CDR3 is 16 amino acids. Trimming pared 6 bases from V and 5 bases from J, leaving 22 bases between. CDR3 in amino acids: CASSLMPQGMGTEAFF. The CDR3 DNA is TGTGCCAGCAGCCTCATGCCCCAGGGAATGGGAACTGAAGCTTTCTTT.

The chain recombines TRBV7-2 with TRBJ2-5, with 8 bases aligning to TRBD2. Germline CDR1 is SGHTA and CDR2 is FQGNSA. V shed 4 bases and J 4 bases; nucleotides not matched to a gene: 8. The CDR3 is 15 residues long. CDR3: CASSSMRGVGETQYF. The CDR3 DNA sequence: TGTGCCAGCAGCTCTATGCGGGGGGTTGGAGAGACCCAGTACTTC.

A word on this clonotype: Being one base from a much bigger clone, this may be a read error. V usage is TRBV4-2 and J usage is TRBJ1-1; no clear D. Germline loops: CDR1 LGHNA, CDR2 YNFKEQ. CDR3 length equals 11 residues. The ends were cut back, 5 bases at V and 4 bases at J, with 5 bases in the middle. CDR3: CASSRATEAFF. The DNA of the CDR3 is TGTGCCAGCAGCAGGGCCACTGAAGCTTTCTTT.

This clonotype turned up a few times. The chain has TRBV20-1 and TRBJ2-1; 7 nucleotides line up with TRBD2. The CDR3 totals 16 residues. Germline CDR1 and CDR2: DFQATT and SNEGSKA (reference sequence). After removal of 3 bases from V and 8 bases from J, the junction contained 16 bases not matched to a gene. This chain's CDR3 is CSARPLAGVFRDEQFF. CDR3 DNA: TGCAGTGCTAGGCCTCTCGCGGGAGTATTTAGAGATGAGCAGTTCTTC.

The sample holds a few counts of this clonotype. The J gene is TRBJ2-4, the V gene TRBV6-5; no clear D gene. The DNA end is a closer match to TRBJ2-7, so the J assignment may be wrong. The CDR3 sequence is 13 residues long. The germline CDR1 and CDR2 sequences are MNHEY and SVGAGI. The CDR3 sequence: CASSSDPTYEQYF. CDR3 bases: TGTGCCAGCAGTTCGGACCCGACCTACGAGCAGTACTTC.

V gene TRBV6-2 or TRBV6-3 combines with J gene TRBJ2-4, with D possibly being TRBD1 (6 bases). Trimming left V 7 bases short and J 13 bases short, with 23 bases between. Germline loops: CDR1 MNHEY, CDR2 SVGEGT. The CDR3 runs to 14 residues. The CDR3 DNA reads TGTGCCAGCAAAAAGGACAGCTCATCGAGAGAGCAGTACTTC. Translation gives CASKKDSSSREQYF.

This clonotype was recorded a few times. V usage is TRBV10-3 and J usage is TRBJ2-5, with 7 bases identical to TRBD2. V gave up 5 bases and J gave up 2 bases; unmatched junction bases: 20. Germline values: CDR1 ENHRY, CDR2 SYGVKD. This CDR3 has 19 amino acids. The CDR3 DNA reads TGTGCCATCAGTCAACGTCCTGGGACTACTGTTTATAGGCAAGAGACCCAGTACTTC. Encoded protein: CAISQRPGTTVYRQETQYF.

This rearrangement joins TRBV2 to TRBJ1-5; D might be TRBD1 (6 bases). This CDR3 is 16 amino acids long. V lost 4 bases to trimming and J lost 3 bases, with 16 bases between them. Germline V CDR1 and CDR2: SNHLY, FYNNEI. CDR3 nucleotide sequence: TGTGCCAGCAGTGTCCGGGACATAAAACCCAATCAGCCCCAGCATTTT. The encoded protein is CASSVRDIKPNQPQHF.

The chain has TRBV5-1 and TRBJ1-2; no definite D call. CDR3 length: 13 residues. Trimming stripped 2 bases from V and 6 bases from J, with 11 bases between. Germline CDR1 is SGHRS and CDR2 is YFSETQ. CDR3 protein: CASSLEQLNGYTF. CDR3 DNA: TGCGCCAGCAGCTTAGAACAGTTGAATGGCTACACCTTC.

This clonotype occurred once. This rearrangement joins TRBV9 to TRBJ1-2; 12 bases fit TRBD1. Germline V gene lookup returns CDR1 SGDLS and CDR2 YYNGEE. With V trimmed by 2 bases and J by 8 bases, 7 bases remained unmatched. CDR3 size: 15 residues. For the CDR3, the DNA is TGTGCCAGCAGCGTGGGGACAGGGGGCTTAAGAGGCTACACCTTC. It specifies CASSVGTGGLRGYTF.

For this clonotype: At one boundary the junction diverges from the germline segment, which might be a read error. The chain combines TRBV29-1 with TRBJ1-2; a possible D gene is TRBD1 (5 bases). CDR1 and CDR2 from the germline V gene are SQVTM and ANQGSEA. The CDR3 covers 14 residues. The CDR3 nucleotides read TGCGGCGTTCGGGGCCCTCGCCCCTTGGCTGGCTACACCTTC. Translation gives CGVRGPRPLAGYTF. Drawing the rest from reference TRBV29-1 and TRBJ1-2, the complete variable domain is SAVISQKPSRDICQRGTSLTIQCQVDSQVTMMFWYRQQPGQSLTLIATANQGSEATYESGFVIDKFPISRPNLTFSTLTVSNMSPEDSSIYLCGVRGPRPLAGYTFGSGTRLTVV.

The table lists this clonotype with a few counts. V and J are TRBV15 and TRBJ2-3; D gene uncertain. Deletions cut 1 base from V and 0 bases from J, with 8 bases between. This CDR3 is built from 15 residues. Germline CDR1 and CDR2: LNHNV and YYDKDF (reference sequence). The CDR3 DNA sequence: TGTGCCACCAGCAGAGGGGAAACTAGCACAGATACGCAGTATTTT. This translates into CATSRGETSTDTQYF.

This chain links TRBV11-3 with TRBJ2-1; 9 nucleotides line up with TRBD1. J was trimmed by 9 bases and V by 5 bases; bases with no gene match: 8. CDR3 size: 14 residues. Germline V gene sequence: CDR1 SGHNT, CDR2 YENEEA. CDR3 DNA: TGTGCCAGCAGCCCGGTGACAGGGGGAGGTGAGCAGTTCTTC. It specifies CASSPVTGGGEQFF.

This chain links TRBV20-1 with TRBJ2-5; 11 positions agree with TRBD2. The V gene's germline CDR1 is DFQATT and CDR2 SNEGSKA (reference sequence). The CDR3 contains 20 residues. V lost 0 bases, J lost 2 bases, and 17 bases stayed unmatched. The CDR3 is CSARDRVRLAGGPAQETQYF. DNA of the CDR3: TGCAGTGCTAGAGACAGGGTTAGGCTAGCGGGGGGCCCGGCACAAGAGACCCAGTACTTC.

The chain carries TRBV7-2 and TRBJ1-1; possibly TRBD1 for D (5 bases). The CDR3 totals 13 residues. V was pared by 1 base and J by 7 bases, with 10 bases between. Per the germline V gene, CDR1 is SGHTA and CDR2 is FQGNSA. CDR3 in DNA: TGTACCAGCAGCTTAGGACGGGACCTTGAAGCTTTCTTT. Translating it yields CTSSLGRDLEAFF.

Concerning this clonotype: One end of the junction is discordant with germline, which a read error may explain. This rearrangement joins TRBV4-1 to TRBJ2-3; maybe TRBD2 (6 bases). This CDR3 contains 15 residues. Germline CDR1 and CDR2: MGHRA and YSYEKL. CDR3 sequence: CASSQEGGTTETQYF. CDR3 sequence (DNA): TGCGCCAGCAGCCAAGAGGGCGGGACCACAGAGACGCAGTATTTT.

This clonotype was observed a few times. The CDR3 nucleotides read TGTGCCAGCTCACCACAAGGAGCGTCCTACGAGCAGTACTTC. Protein: CASSPQGASYEQYF. The chain combines TRBV18 with TRBJ2-7, with D unclear. This CDR3 contains 14 residues. Germline CDR1 is KGHSH and CDR2 is LQKENI. Trimming removed 1 base at V and 1 base at J, with 8 bases between.

The chain links TRBV11-2 to TRBJ2-5; 7 bases align to TRBD1. Trimming removed 4 bases from V and 5 bases from J; junction bases left unmatched: 19. Germline V gene lookup returns CDR1 SGHAT and CDR2 FQNNGV. This CDR3 is built from 18 residues. The CDR3 loop reads CASSSHPWGQGVSETQYF. The CDR3 DNA reads as TGTGCCAGCAGCTCCCACCCATGGGGTCAGGGGGTATCGGAGACCCAGTACTTC.

Note on this clonotype: Mismatch with germline at one junction end may stem from a read error. This chain joins TRBV29-1 and TRBJ2-1, with 10 positions matching TRBD2. Germline CDR1 and CDR2: SQVTM and ANQGSEA. The CDR3 sequence is 13 residues long. DNA of the CDR3: TGCAGCGTAGGACTAGCGGACTACAATGTGCAGTTCTTC. The encoded protein is CSVGLADYNVQFF.

V usage is TRBV2 and J usage is TRBJ1-2, with D perhaps matching TRBD1 (5 bases). Germline CDR1 SNHLY, CDR2 FYNNEI. The CDR3 is 15 residues long. V was cut by 10 bases and J by 4 bases, with 22 bases left in between. The DNA of the CDR3 is TGTGCCACCGGGGGTGGAGACCTGGGGATCTATGGCTACACCTTC. This translates into CATGGGDLGIYGYTF. Complete variable domain (other parts from reference TRBV2 and TRBJ1-2): EPEVTQTPSHQVTQMGQEVILRCVPISNHLYFYWYRQILGQKVEFLVSFYNNEISEKSEIFDDQFSVERPDGSNFTLKIRSTKLEDSAMYFCATGGGDLGIYGYTFGSGTRLTVV.

The chain carries TRBV4-2 and TRBJ2-4; a possible D gene is TRBD2 (6 bases). Germline assignment: CDR1 LGHNA and CDR2 YNFKEQ. There are 17 residues in the CDR3. V dropped 1 base and J dropped 0 bases, with 13 bases sitting between them. In nucleotides, the CDR3 is TGTGCCAGCAGCCAAGTGGAGGGACTCCAAGCCAAAAACATTCAGTACTTC. Its protein product is CASSQVEGLQAKNIQYF.

In this sample, this clonotype turned up a few times. This chain uses TRBV29-1 with TRBJ1-2; a possible D gene is TRBD1 (5 bases). Germline CDR1 reads SQVTM; CDR2 reads ANQGSEA. This CDR3 has 13 amino acids. Between the trimmed V and J ends, which lost 6 bases and 4 bases, there was a span of 15 bases. The chain's CDR3 is CSVSDSGGYGYTF. For the CDR3, the DNA is TGCAGCGTATCAGACAGTGGGGGCTATGGCTACACCTTC.